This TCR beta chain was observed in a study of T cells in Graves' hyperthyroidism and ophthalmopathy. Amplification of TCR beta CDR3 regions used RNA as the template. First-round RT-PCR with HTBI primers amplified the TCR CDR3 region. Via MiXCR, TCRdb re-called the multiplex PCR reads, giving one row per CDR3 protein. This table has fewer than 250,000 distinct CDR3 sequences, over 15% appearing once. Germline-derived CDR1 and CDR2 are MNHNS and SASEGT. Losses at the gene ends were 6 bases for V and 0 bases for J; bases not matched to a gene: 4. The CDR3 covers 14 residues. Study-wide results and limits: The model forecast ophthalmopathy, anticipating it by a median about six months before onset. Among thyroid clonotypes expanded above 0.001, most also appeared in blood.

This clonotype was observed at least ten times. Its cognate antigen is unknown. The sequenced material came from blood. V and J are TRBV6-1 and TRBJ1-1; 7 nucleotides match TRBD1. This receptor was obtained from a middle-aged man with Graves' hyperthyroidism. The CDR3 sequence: CASRDREMNTEAFF. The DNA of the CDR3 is TGTGCCAGCAGAGACAGGGAGATGAACACTGAAGCTTTCTTT.